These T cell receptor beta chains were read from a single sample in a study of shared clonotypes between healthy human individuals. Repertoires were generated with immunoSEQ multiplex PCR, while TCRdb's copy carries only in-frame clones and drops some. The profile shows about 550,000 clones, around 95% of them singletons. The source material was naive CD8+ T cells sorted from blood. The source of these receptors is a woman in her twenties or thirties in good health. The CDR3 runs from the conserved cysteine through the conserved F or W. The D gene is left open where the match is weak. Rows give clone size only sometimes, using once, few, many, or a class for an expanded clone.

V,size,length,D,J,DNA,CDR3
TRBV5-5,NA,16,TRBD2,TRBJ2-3,TGTGCCAGCAGCTCGGGACTAGCGGGAGCTCGGGATACGCAGTATTTT,CASSSGLAGARDTQYF
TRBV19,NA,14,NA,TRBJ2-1,TGTGCCAGTAGTATCCGGGACCGTCCGTATGAGCAGTTCTTC,CASSIRDRPYEQFF
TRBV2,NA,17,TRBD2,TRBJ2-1,TGTGCCAGCAGTCCGGATGTGAGCGGGAGCTCCTACAATGAGCAGTTCTTC,CASSPDVSGSSYNEQFF
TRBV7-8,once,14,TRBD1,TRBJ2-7,TGTGCCAGCACCTCGGGCAGGGGGCTCTACGAGCAGTACTTC,CASTSGRGLYEQYF
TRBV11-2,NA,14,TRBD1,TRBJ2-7,TGTGCCAGCAGCTGGGGACAGGGGGCGTACGAGCAGTACTTC,CASSWGQGAYEQYF
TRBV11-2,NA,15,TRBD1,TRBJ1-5,TGTGCCAGCAGCTTAGGAAACCAGGGGGGATCGCCCCAGCATTTT,CASSLGNQGGSPQHF
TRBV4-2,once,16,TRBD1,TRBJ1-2,TGTGCCAGCAGCCAATCGACAGGGGGCGCTTGGGATGGCTACACCTTC,CASSQSTGGAWDGYTF
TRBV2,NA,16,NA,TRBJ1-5,TGTGCCAGCAGTGAATCTTTAGGGGAAAGAGATCAGCCCCAGCATTTT,CASSESLGERDQPQHF
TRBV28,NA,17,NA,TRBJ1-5,TGTGCCAGCAGTCATTGGACAGATGTCTATAGCAATCAGCCCCAGCATTTT,CASSHWTDVYSNQPQHF
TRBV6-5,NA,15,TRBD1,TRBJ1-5,TGTGCCAGCAGCCAGGGACAGGGAAGCAATCAGCCCCAGCATTTT,CASSQGQGSNQPQHF
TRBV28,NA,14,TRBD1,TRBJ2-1,TGTGCCAGCAGCCGGGACAGCCCCTACAATGAGCAGTTCTTC,CASSRDSPYNEQFF
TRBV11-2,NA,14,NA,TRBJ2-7,TGTGCCAGCAGCACGACAGGTGTCACCTACGAGCAGTACTTC,CASSTTGVTYEQYF
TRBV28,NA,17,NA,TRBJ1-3,TGTGCCAGCACCTATATGGTGTCCTCGAGCTCTGGAAACACCATATATTTT,CASTYMVSSSSGNTIYF
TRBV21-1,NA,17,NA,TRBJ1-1,TGTGCCAGCAGCAAAGCAGTAAAGGGGCCACAGAACACTGAAGCTTTCTTT,CASSKAVKGPQNTEAFF
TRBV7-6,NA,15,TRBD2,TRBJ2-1,TGTGCCAGCAGCCCTGGGGTAGCGGGAGCCCATGAGCAGTTCTTC,CASSPGVAGAHEQFF